Presented here are 8 T cell receptor beta chains from one specimen sequenced in a study of cytomegalovirus exposure and HLA in healthy donors. The PCR ran on 60 Vbeta and 13 Jbeta primers. Measured with immunoSEQ multiplex PCR; TCRdb has only the in-frame clones, and not every one. This repertoire includes about 110,000 clones. Sequencing used PBMCs. The receptors come from a man aged 45 to 65 in good health and CMV-seronegative.

The chain employs TRBV5-1 and TRBJ1-3; the D gene is possibly TRBD1 (5 bases). Germline CDR1 reads SGHRS; CDR2 reads YFSETQ. This CDR3 is 17 amino acids long. V was cut by 0 bases and J by 8 bases, with 21 bases left in between. The CDR3 spells CASSLGPRQSYSDTIYF. CDR3 nucleotides: TGCGCCAGCAGCTTGGGTCCTCGACAGTCGTACTCGGACACCATATATTTT.

V gene TRBV6-6 combines with J gene TRBJ1-5; the D gene is possibly TRBD1 (5 bases). V was pared by 6 bases and J by 0 bases, with 15 bases between. CDR3 size: 16 residues. In germline, CDR1 is MNHNY, CDR2 SVGAGI (reference sequence). CDR3 in DNA: TGTGCCAGCAGGCAAGATGTGACAGCTAGCAATCAGCCCCAGCATTTT. It translates to CASRQDVTASNQPQHF.

The chain couples TRBV7-3 to TRBJ2-5, with D perhaps matching TRBD2 (6 bases). The germline CDR1 and CDR2 sequences are SGHTA and FQGTGA. The CDR3 spans 14 residues. Trimming left V 5 bases short and J 5 bases short, with 15 bases between. In nucleotides, the CDR3 is TGTGCCAGCAGCCCGGGAGACAGTTTGGAGACCCAGTACTTC. Amino acids: CASSPGDSLETQYF.

V usage is TRBV9 and J usage is TRBJ1-1, with TRBD1 matching over 7 bases. The J segment lost 2 bases and the V segment lost 3 bases, leaving 4 bases of the junction unmatched. CDR1 SGDLS and CDR2 YYNGEE come from the germline V gene. The CDR3 is 14 amino acids. The CDR3 DNA sequence: TGTGCCAGCAGCGGGGACAGCCAAAACACTGAAGCTTTCTTT. It encodes CASSGDSQNTEAFF.

V and J are TRBV7-9 and TRBJ2-3, with TRBD1 matching over 9 bases. The germline V gene has CDR1 SEHNR and CDR2 FQNEAQ (reference sequence). With 2 bases clipped from V and 7 bases from J, the junction kept 7 bases outside the gene matches. The CDR3 has 15 amino acids. This CDR3 is CASSLSQGALNTQYF. The DNA for the CDR3 is TGTGCCAGCAGCTTATCACAGGGGGCTTTGAATACGCAGTATTTT.

This chain links TRBV6-1 with TRBJ1-5, with D possibly TRBD1 on 6 matching bases. The CDR3 has 15 amino acids. The ends were cut back, 3 bases at V and 6 bases at J, with 15 bases in the middle. The germline gives CDR1 MNHNS, CDR2 SASEGT. The CDR3 is CASSDNQGIGQPQHF. The CDR3 DNA follows: TGTGCCAGCAGTGATAACCAGGGGATAGGTCAGCCCCAGCATTTT.

The V call is TRBV19, the J call TRBJ1-2; D ambiguous. V lost 6 bases to trimming and J lost 0 bases, with 11 bases between them. From germline, CDR1 is LNHDA and CDR2 SQIVND (reference sequence). The CDR3 is 14 amino acids. In nucleotides, the CDR3 is TGTGCCAGTAGGCGTCCGTTCACTAACTATGGCTACACCTTC. Protein: CASRRPFTNYGYTF.

This sequence joins TRBV2 and TRBJ1-1, with a weak D call TRBD1 (5 bases). Between the trimmed V and J ends, which lost 3 bases and 5 bases, there was a span of 13 bases. Germline V gene sequence: CDR1 SNHLY, CDR2 FYNNEI. The CDR3 extends over 14 amino acids. This CDR3 reads CASSDTGGRTEAFF. CDR3 DNA sequence: TGTGCCAGCAGTGATACGGGGGGTAGGACTGAAGCTTTCTTT.